These T cell receptor beta chains were read from a single sample in a study of blood T cell repertoires in COVID-19. The method was immunoSEQ multiplex PCR; TCRdb's version includes in-frame clones alone and lacks a portion of them. This table holds approximately 460,000 clones, 75% to 90% found once. The sequencing input was peripheral blood. These receptors all come from a man aged 18 to 30 with COVID-19, enrolled during active disease. Both conserved end residues are part of each CDR3. The D gene is left open where the match is weak. Clone size is shown for a subset of rows, as once, few, many or a class of expanded clone.

NA,TRBJ1-1,TRBV2,TRBD1,CASSEGPGGAEAFF,TGTGCCAGCAGTGAGGGCCCAGGGGGAGCTGAAGCTTTCTTT
NA,TRBJ1-6,TRBV4-2,TRBD1,CASSPDRVNGSPLHF,TGTGCCAGCAGCCCGGACAGGGTGAATGGTTCACCCCTCCACTTT
NA,TRBJ2-2,TRBV5-1,TRBD2,CASSLSRPSGGGELFF,TGCGCCAGCAGCTTGAGCAGGCCTAGCGGGGGCGGGGAGCTGTTTTTT
NA,TRBJ2-5,TRBV5-1,TRBD1,CASSSGTVEETQYF,TGCGCCAGCAGCTCCGGGACAGTCGAAGAGACCCAGTACTTC
NA,TRBJ2-1,TRBV6-5,NA,CASSTDRPTYNEQFF,TGTGCCAGCAGTACCGACAGACCAACCTACAATGAGCAGTTCTTC
few,TRBJ1-5,TRBV9,NA,CASSQGRGNNQPQHF,TGTGCCAGCAGCCAAGGGAGGGGCAATAATCAGCCCCAGCATTTT
NA,TRBJ2-3,TRBV7-9,NA,CASSSTQGVSGYTQYF,TGTGCCAGCAGCTCCACACAGGGAGTCAGCGGATATACGCAGTATTTT
NA,TRBJ2-7,TRBV5-4,NA,CASSTPGHNNYEQYF,TGTGCCAGCAGCACTCCGGGACATAATAACTACGAGCAGTACTTC
NA,TRBJ2-1,TRBV29-1,NA,CSVRGTPNNEQFF,TGCAGCGTTCGGGGGACCCCCAACAATGAGCAGTTCTTC
NA,TRBJ2-7,TRBV4-2,TRBD2,CASSQELAGGPFEQYF,TGTGCCAGCAGCCAAGAGTTGGCGGGGGGGCCGTTCGAGCAGTACTTC
NA,TRBJ2-2,TRBV7-9,NA,CASSLYGPGHPTGELFF,TGTGCCAGCAGCTTATACGGGCCGGGACACCCCACCGGGGAGCTGTTTTTT
NA,TRBJ1-2,TRBV7-9,TRBD1,CASSLGTAYGYTF,TGTGCCAGCAGCCTAGGGACAGCTTATGGCTACACCTTC
NA,TRBJ1-1,TRBV30,NA,CAWRGGEGAEAFF,TGTGCCTGGAGGGGAGGGGAAGGCGCTGAAGCTTTCTTT
NA,TRBJ1-6,TRBV7-9,NA,CASSQWGGGYSPLHF,TGTGCCAGCAGCCAATGGGGCGGGGGGTATTCACCCCTCCACTTT
few,TRBJ2-5,TRBV12-3/TRBV12-4,NA,CASSFASEGTQYF,TGTGCCAGCAGTTTCGCTAGCGAAGGGACCCAGTACTTC
NA,TRBJ2-5,TRBV27,TRBD2,CASSDQSGGSQETQYF,TGTGCCAGCAGCGATCAAAGCGGGGGATCACAAGAGACCCAGTACTTC
NA,TRBJ2-1,TRBV7-9,NA,CASRLESSVIGNEQFF,TGTGCCAGCCGCCTCGAGTCTAGCGTTATAGGCAATGAGCAGTTCTTC
NA,TRBJ1-1,TRBV4-1,NA,CASSQLQWNTEAFF,TGCGCCAGCAGCCAGCTACAGTGGAACACTGAAGCTTTCTTT
NA,TRBJ1-1,TRBV7-9,TRBD1,CASSSPGQGNTEAFF,TGTGCCAGCAGCTCACCTGGACAGGGGAACACTGAAGCTTTCTTT
once,TRBJ2-1,TRBV5-4,TRBD2,CASSPAASGRLEFF,TGTGCCAGCAGCCCGGCGGCTAGCGGGAGGCTCGAGTTCTTC
NA,TRBJ2-2,TRBV11-3,NA,CASSLVSGTGELFF,TGTGCCAGCAGCTTAGTCTCGGGGACCGGGGAGCTGTTTTTT
NA,TRBJ2-5,TRBV7-2,TRBD1,CASRADRGRMETQYF,TGTGCCAGCAGGGCTGACAGGGGGCGAATGGAGACCCAGTACTTC
NA,TRBJ2-3,TRBV7-6,TRBD2,CASSPTSGTTDTQYF,TGTGCCAGCAGCCCCACTAGCGGGACAACAGATACGCAGTATTTT
NA,TRBJ2-2,TRBV3-1/TRBV3-2,NA,CASSQGPGANTGELFF,TGTGCCAGCAGCCAAGGTCCGGGGGCGAACACCGGGGAGCTGTTTTTT
NA,TRBJ2-7,TRBV2,NA,CASSVTGVTYEQYF,TGTGCCAGCAGTGTGACAGGTGTCACCTACGAGCAGTACTTC
NA,TRBJ1-2,TRBV24-1,NA,CATSMTETNYGYTF,TGTGCCACCAGTATGACAGAGACTAACTATGGCTACACCTTC
NA,TRBJ2-2,TRBV20-1,NA,CSASQGTGELFF,TGCAGTGCTAGTCAGGGCACCGGGGAGCTGTTTTTT
NA,TRBJ2-5,TRBV18,NA,CASSPQSRGGETQYF,TGTGCCAGCTCACCCCAAAGCAGGGGCGGCGAGACCCAGTACTTC
NA,TRBJ2-5,TRBV2,NA,CASSEANWRIQETQYF,TGTGCCAGCAGTGAAGCAAATTGGAGAATCCAAGAGACCCAGTACTTC
NA,TRBJ1-5,TRBV2,NA,CASSDGNQPQHF,TGTGCCAGCAGTGACGGCAATCAGCCCCAGCATTTT
NA,TRBJ2-7,TRBV30,TRBD1,CAWGQGTPLYEQYF,TGTGCCTGGGGACAGGGGACCCCTCTCTACGAGCAGTACTTC
NA,TRBJ1-1,TRBV6-5,TRBD1,CASSYSRQGNTEAFF,TGTGCCAGCAGTTACTCCCGACAGGGGAACACTGAAGCTTTCTTT
NA,TRBJ2-3,TRBV5-1,NA,CASSWDNTDTQYF,TGCGCCAGCAGCTGGGACAATACAGATACGCAGTATTTT
few,TRBJ2-3,TRBV7-9,NA,CASSSGLAVDTQYF,TGTGCCAGCAGCTCAGGACTCGCTGTCGATACGCAGTATTTT
NA,TRBJ1-5,TRBV6-5,NA,CASRLGLKDNQPQHF,TGTGCCAGCAGACTGGGACTTAAAGACAATCAGCCCCAGCATTTT
NA,TRBJ1-6,TRBV7-9,NA,CASSLGRADSPLHF,TGTGCCAGCAGCTTGGGCAGGGCAGATTCACCCCTCCACTTT
few,TRBJ2-5,TRBV15,NA,CATSRDGVETQYF,TGTGCCACCAGCAGAGACGGGGTGGAGACCCAGTACTTC
NA,TRBJ2-7,TRBV5-1,TRBD2,CASSSSGRNYEQYF,TGCGCCAGCAGCTCTAGCGGCCGTAACTACGAGCAGTACTTC
NA,TRBJ2-2,TRBV5-1,TRBD2,CASSHGTSGIGELFF,TGCGCCAGCAGCCACGGGACTAGCGGTATCGGGGAGCTGTTTTTT
NA,TRBJ2-5,TRBV18,NA,CASSPTGNGQETQYF,TGTGCCAGCTCACCAACAGGGAATGGGCAAGAGACCCAGTACTTC
NA,TRBJ2-1,TRBV7-9,NA,CASSLGDNEQFF,TGTGCCAGCAGCTTAGGCGACAATGAGCAGTTCTTC
NA,TRBJ1-2,TRBV5-6,NA,CASSESRDGYTF,TGTGCCAGCAGCGAGTCCCGCGATGGCTACACCTTC
NA,TRBJ2-5,TRBV2,NA,CASSGEAQETQYF,TGTGCCAGCAGCGGGGAGGCTCAAGAGACCCAGTACTTC
NA,TRBJ2-7,TRBV7-9,TRBD1,CASSLGQGRSTEQYF,TGTGCCAGCAGCTTAGGACAGGGACGGTCCACCGAGCAGTACTTC
NA,TRBJ2-1,TRBV7-9,NA,CASSLALSGNEQFF,TGTGCCAGCAGCTTAGCGCTTAGCGGAAATGAGCAGTTCTTC
NA,TRBJ1-1,TRBV29-1,NA,CSVEDLTSRLFF,TGCAGCGTTGAAGACTTAACATCCCGCCTTTTCTTT
NA,TRBJ2-2,TRBV4-2,TRBD2,CASSQEVAGGPGTGELFF,TGTGCCAGCAGCCAAGAGGTAGCGGGGGGGCCGGGCACCGGGGAGCTGTTTTTT
NA,TRBJ2-1,TRBV28,NA,CASSDGAAGRYNEQFF,TGTGCCAGCAGTGATGGGGCAGCGGGCCGATACAATGAGCAGTTCTTC
NA,TRBJ2-2,TRBV6-1,NA,CASSVSRGLASNTGELFF,TGTGCCAGCAGTGTGAGTAGGGGGCTAGCGTCGAACACCGGGGAGCTGTTTTTT
NA,TRBJ2-1,TRBV7-9,NA,CASSLLSGSYNEQFF,TGTGCCAGCAGCCTGCTATCTGGCTCCTACAATGAGCAGTTCTTC
NA,TRBJ2-5,TRBV5-6,NA,CASSLSPPETQYF,TGTGCCAGCAGCTTGTCCCCCCCGGAGACCCAGTACTTC
once,TRBJ2-5,TRBV7-6,NA,CASGHPAVGPNKETQYF,TGTGCCAGCGGCCACCCCGCGGTAGGCCCCAATAAGGAGACCCAGTACTTC
once,TRBJ2-3,TRBV7-8,NA,CASSPQRSYTDTQYF,TGTGCCAGCAGCCCCCAGCGATCCTACACAGATACGCAGTATTTT
NA,TRBJ1-1,TRBV5-6,NA,CASSLAAGYDTEAFF,TGTGCCAGCAGCTTGGCAGCAGGGTACGACACTGAAGCTTTCTTT